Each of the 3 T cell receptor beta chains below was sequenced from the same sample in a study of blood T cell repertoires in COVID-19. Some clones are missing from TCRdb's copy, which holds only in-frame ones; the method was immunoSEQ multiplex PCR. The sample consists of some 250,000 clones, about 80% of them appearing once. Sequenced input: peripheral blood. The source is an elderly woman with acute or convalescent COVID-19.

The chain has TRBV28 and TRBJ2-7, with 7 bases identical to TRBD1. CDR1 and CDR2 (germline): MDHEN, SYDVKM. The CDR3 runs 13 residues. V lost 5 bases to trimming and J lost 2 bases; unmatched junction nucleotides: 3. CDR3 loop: CASSGDSTYEQYF. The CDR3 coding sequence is TGTGCCAGCAGTGGGGACAGTACCTACGAGCAGTACTTC.

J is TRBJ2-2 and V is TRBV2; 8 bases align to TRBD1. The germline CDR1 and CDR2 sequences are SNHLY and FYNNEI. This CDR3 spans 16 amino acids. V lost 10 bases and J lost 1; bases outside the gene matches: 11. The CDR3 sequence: CATRSQGARNTGELFF. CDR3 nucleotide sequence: TGTGCCACCAGATCCCAGGGGGCTCGGAACACCGGGGAGCTGTTTTTT.

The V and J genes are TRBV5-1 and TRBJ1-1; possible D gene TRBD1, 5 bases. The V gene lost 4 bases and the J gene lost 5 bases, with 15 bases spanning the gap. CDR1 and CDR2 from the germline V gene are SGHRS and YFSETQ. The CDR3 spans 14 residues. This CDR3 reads CASSPRGGGTEAFF. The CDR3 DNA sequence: TGCGCCAGCAGCCCCCGGGGGGGTGGGACTGAAGCTTTCTTT.